This T cell receptor beta chain was documented in a study of shared clonotypes between healthy human individuals. Germline CDR1 PRHDT, CDR2 FYEKMQ (reference sequence). V gave up 5 bases and J gave up 7 bases, with 14 bases separating them. There are 13 residues in the CDR3. Repertoires were generated with immunoSEQ multiplex PCR, while TCRdb's copy carries only in-frame clones and drops some. Found here are some 630,000 clones, 95% to 97% of them singletons; the top ten hold 0.095% to 0.13%. CD45RO-negative CD8 cells positively selected for CCR7 made up the naive population, which excluded terminally differentiated effector memory CD45RA+ cells.

The receptor comes from a woman between 25 and 40 years old in good health. Sequencing used naive CD8+ T cells sorted from blood. The rearrangement uses TRBV13 and TRBJ1-1, with D perhaps TRBD1 (5 bases). The CDR3 reads CASSRTQKLEAFF. The CDR3 region has the DNA TGTGCCAGCAGCCGGACACAGAAACTTGAAGCTTTCTTT.